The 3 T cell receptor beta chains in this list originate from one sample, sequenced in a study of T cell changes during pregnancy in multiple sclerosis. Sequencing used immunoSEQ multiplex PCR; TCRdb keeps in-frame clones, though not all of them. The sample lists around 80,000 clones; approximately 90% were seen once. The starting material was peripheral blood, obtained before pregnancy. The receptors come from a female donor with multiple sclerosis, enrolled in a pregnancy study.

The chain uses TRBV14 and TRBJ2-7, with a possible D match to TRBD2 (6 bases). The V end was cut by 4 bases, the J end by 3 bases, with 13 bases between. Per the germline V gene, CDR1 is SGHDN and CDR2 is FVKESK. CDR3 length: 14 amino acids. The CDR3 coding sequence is TGTGCCAGCAGCCTGGCCGGGACTCGCTACGAGCAGTACTTC. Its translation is CASSLAGTRYEQYF.

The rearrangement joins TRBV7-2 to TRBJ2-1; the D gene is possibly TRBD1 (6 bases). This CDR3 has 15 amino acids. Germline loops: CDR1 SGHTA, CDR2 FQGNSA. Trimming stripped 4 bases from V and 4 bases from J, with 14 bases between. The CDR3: CASSSPGHSYNEQFF. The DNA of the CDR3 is TGTGCCAGCAGCTCCCCGGGACATTCGTACAATGAGCAGTTCTTC.

This chain's CDR3 is CASSIGGGDRTDTQYF. The CDR3 DNA reads as TGTGCCAGCAGCATTGGGGGGGGAGACCGAACAGATACGCAGTATTTT. V usage is TRBV5-4 and J usage is TRBJ2-3; 7 nucleotides line up with TRBD2. The CDR3 is 16 residues long. Germline V gives CDR1 SGHNT, CDR2 YYREEE (reference sequence). Trimming took 4 bases from V and 3 from J; bases not matched to a gene: 11.